This T cell receptor beta chain was obtained from a study of blood T cell repertoires in COVID-19. Turning to the study itself: COVID-19 samples, acute and convalescent, were from the United States, Italy and Spain. In each case, the material was cDNA or gDNA derived from T cells, B-cell-depleted T cells, or PBMCs.

CDR1 is SGHTA, CDR2 FQGNSA, per germline. The CDR3 runs to 14 residues. V dropped 1 base and J dropped 1 base, with 7 bases sitting between them. Per the original data handling: Reference gene primer amplification gave estimated nucleated cell counts. Sequencing was performed with immunoSEQ multiplex PCR; in TCRdb, only in-frame clones are kept and a portion is missing. The V and J calls and clone size are taken from that table; D and trimming were inferred from the DNA. The sample consists of approximately 250,000 clones, less than 85% of them appearing once. This clone showed up just once. Sequenced input: peripheral blood. The chain joins TRBV7-2 to TRBJ1-1; D call uncertain. The receptor was isolated from a man aged 55 to 70 who had recovered from COVID-19. The CDR3, as DNA: TGTGCCAGCAGCTTAGGGGCCTGGAACACTGAAGCTTTCTTT. This codes for CASSLGAWNTEAFF.